A selection of T cell receptor beta chains follows, all from one sample in a study of T-cell reconstitution after alpha-beta-depleted transplantation in children. MiXCR, applied by TCRdb to the PCR reads, yields one record per CDR3 protein. The sample holds almost 600,000 distinct CDR3 sequences, roughly a quarter seen once. This material consisted of PBMCs, taken before TCRalphabeta/CD19-depleted stem cell transplant. These receptors all stem from a boy in the first two years of life with Wiskott-Aldrich syndrome, due to receive a stem cell transplant. Both conserved end residues are part of each CDR3. The D gene is left open where the match is weak. The size of a clone is reported for some rows only, either as once, few or many, or as a class for expanded clones.

v_gene: TRBV5-1; abundance: few; j_gene: TRBJ1-1; d_gene: TRBD1; CDR3aa: CASSLGGTGSMNTEAFF
v_gene: TRBV12-3/TRBV12-4; abundance: few; j_gene: TRBJ2-7; d_gene: TRBD1; CDR3aa: CASSLGGQVGEQYF
v_gene: TRBV3-1; abundance: few; j_gene: TRBJ2-7; d_gene: TRBD2; CDR3aa: CASSAGVHEQYF
v_gene: TRBV28; abundance: NA; j_gene: TRBJ2-7; d_gene: TRBD2; CDR3aa: CASSFGLAGPYEQYF
v_gene: TRBV5-1; abundance: NA; j_gene: TRBJ1-4; d_gene: NA; CDR3aa: CASSLGVNEKLFF
v_gene: TRBV27; abundance: NA; j_gene: TRBJ2-7; d_gene: NA; CDR3aa: CASSLLAGITYEQYF
v_gene: TRBV3-1; abundance: NA; j_gene: TRBJ2-5; d_gene: TRBD2; CDR3aa: CASSQGLRLARQETQYF
v_gene: TRBV5-1; abundance: few; j_gene: TRBJ2-2; d_gene: NA; CDR3aa: CASSLGQARVVTGELFF
v_gene: TRBV5-1; abundance: NA; j_gene: TRBJ2-7; d_gene: NA; CDR3aa: CASRGDPSSYEQYF
v_gene: TRBV7-2; abundance: NA; j_gene: TRBJ2-7; d_gene: TRBD2; CDR3aa: CASSQGLPAYEQYF
v_gene: TRBV20-1; abundance: NA; j_gene: TRBJ2-5; d_gene: NA; CDR3aa: CSARGTDQETQYF
v_gene: TRBV10-3; abundance: NA; j_gene: TRBJ2-3; d_gene: TRBD1; CDR3aa: CAVRPGTGTDTQYF
v_gene: TRBV5-1; abundance: NA; j_gene: TRBJ2-1; d_gene: TRBD2; CDR3aa: CASSRLAGGNDYNEQFF
v_gene: TRBV6-5; abundance: NA; j_gene: TRBJ1-2; d_gene: NA; CDR3aa: CASSSILTGSGYTF
v_gene: TRBV12-3/TRBV12-4; abundance: few; j_gene: TRBJ2-1; d_gene: NA; CDR3aa: CASSLRPMGVNEQFF
v_gene: TRBV9; abundance: NA; j_gene: TRBJ2-1; d_gene: TRBD2; CDR3aa: CASSVASAGVVHEQFF
v_gene: TRBV18; abundance: NA; j_gene: TRBJ1-3; d_gene: NA; CDR3aa: CASSPISTTTAGNTIYF
v_gene: TRBV7-9; abundance: NA; j_gene: TRBJ2-3; d_gene: TRBD2; CDR3aa: CASSLAGTSGRTQYF
v_gene: TRBV5-6; abundance: many; j_gene: TRBJ2-7; d_gene: TRBD2; CDR3aa: CASSLGDYNYEQYF
v_gene: TRBV3-1; abundance: few; j_gene: TRBJ1-1; d_gene: TRBD1; CDR3aa: CASSQVGQGGAFF
v_gene: TRBV7-2; abundance: NA; j_gene: TRBJ2-1; d_gene: TRBD2; CDR3aa: CASTREGPSYNEQFF
v_gene: TRBV27; abundance: few; j_gene: TRBJ2-1; d_gene: TRBD1; CDR3aa: CASSRIFGGDREFNEQFF
v_gene: TRBV12-3/TRBV12-4; abundance: NA; j_gene: TRBJ2-1; d_gene: NA; CDR3aa: CASQQASSYNEQFF
v_gene: TRBV5-1; abundance: NA; j_gene: TRBJ2-5; d_gene: NA; CDR3aa: CASSLVSGQQETQYF
v_gene: TRBV10-2; abundance: NA; j_gene: TRBJ2-7; d_gene: NA; CDR3aa: CASFPQHGHEQYF
v_gene: TRBV27; abundance: once; j_gene: TRBJ2-1; d_gene: NA; CDR3aa: CASSYSIGDSYNEQFF
v_gene: TRBV7-9; abundance: NA; j_gene: TRBJ1-4; d_gene: NA; CDR3aa: CASSFTGEKLFF
v_gene: TRBV4-2; abundance: few; j_gene: TRBJ2-2; d_gene: NA; CDR3aa: CASSQVFGGLGTGELFF
v_gene: TRBV2; abundance: NA; j_gene: TRBJ2-1; d_gene: NA; CDR3aa: CASSATRDEQFF
v_gene: TRBV14; abundance: NA; j_gene: TRBJ2-3; d_gene: TRBD1; CDR3aa: CASSQGKRWDRWKGTDTQYF
v_gene: TRBV7-7; abundance: NA; j_gene: TRBJ2-1; d_gene: TRBD2; CDR3aa: CASSLGRDYRDEQFF
v_gene: TRBV15; abundance: NA; j_gene: TRBJ2-5; d_gene: NA; CDR3aa: CATSVGSAPGEKTQYF
v_gene: TRBV11-2; abundance: NA; j_gene: TRBJ2-3; d_gene: NA; CDR3aa: CASSGGLVTDTQYF
v_gene: TRBV20-1; abundance: few; j_gene: TRBJ2-3; d_gene: TRBD2; CDR3aa: CSANGRLAGGTDTQYF
v_gene: TRBV5-1; abundance: NA; j_gene: TRBJ2-1; d_gene: TRBD2; CDR3aa: CASSETSGRNEQFF
v_gene: TRBV24-1; abundance: NA; j_gene: TRBJ2-3; d_gene: NA; CDR3aa: CATSDPRQGFPTDTQYF
v_gene: TRBV7-8; abundance: few; j_gene: TRBJ2-7; d_gene: TRBD2; CDR3aa: CASSQRLAVYHEQYF
v_gene: TRBV10-2; abundance: NA; j_gene: TRBJ2-1; d_gene: TRBD2; CDR3aa: CASSAGGREQFF
v_gene: TRBV6-5; abundance: few; j_gene: TRBJ1-3; d_gene: NA; CDR3aa: CASSYWGGGLSGNTIYF
v_gene: TRBV6-5; abundance: few; j_gene: TRBJ2-7; d_gene: NA; CDR3aa: CASSYRVAYEQYF
v_gene: TRBV4-1; abundance: NA; j_gene: TRBJ2-1; d_gene: TRBD2; CDR3aa: CASSQEGLAVNEQFF
v_gene: TRBV20-1; abundance: NA; j_gene: TRBJ2-1; d_gene: TRBD2; CDR3aa: CSARAPLAGVEQFF
v_gene: TRBV6-1; abundance: many; j_gene: TRBJ2-5; d_gene: TRBD2; CDR3aa: CASSEVPSGRVETQYF
v_gene: TRBV30; abundance: NA; j_gene: TRBJ2-7; d_gene: TRBD2; CDR3aa: CAWSVGLAGSYEQYF
v_gene: TRBV27; abundance: NA; j_gene: TRBJ2-1; d_gene: TRBD1; CDR3aa: CASLGQGWNEQFF